This passage covers 10 T cell receptor beta chains from one sample sequenced in a study of shared clonotypes between healthy human individuals. Clones were read by immunoSEQ multiplex PCR, and TCRdb kept only the in-frame ones, dropping some. The sample contains about 990,000 clones, around 78% of which appear only once. Sequenced material: memory CD4+ T cells from PBMCs. Subset meaning: CD45RA-negative fraction. The receptors here all came from a young man in good health. Some clones in this sample may be carry-over from other donors' samples.

The rearrangement joins TRBV27 to TRBJ1-1; D is undetermined. The CDR3 spans 17 residues. The V end was cut by 3 bases, the J end by 0 bases, with 17 bases between. The germline V gene has CDR1 MNHEY and CDR2 SMNVEV (reference sequence). CDR3 DNA: TGTGCCAGCAGTTTCGCATACAGAAACCCAATGAACACTGAAGCTTTCTTT. As protein: CASSFAYRNPMNTEAFF.

The chain couples TRBV9 to TRBJ2-2; a weak D match, TRBD1 (6 bases). CDR3 length: 14 amino acids. The germline gives CDR1 SGDLS, CDR2 YYNGEE. V was pared by 5 bases and J by 4 bases, with 12 bases between. Here the CDR3 reads CASRGTGTTGELFF. The CDR3 DNA follows: TGTGCCAGCAGGGGAACAGGGACCACCGGGGAGCTGTTTTTT.

The rearrangement joins TRBV5-1 to TRBJ2-1; perhaps TRBD1 as D (6 bases). The CDR3 contains 14 residues. V gave up 1 base and J gave up 9 bases, with 14 bases separating them. The germline V gene encodes CDR1 SGHRS and CDR2 YFSETQ. The CDR3 protein is CASSLRAGAAEQFF. The CDR3 bases are TGCGCCAGCAGCTTGAGGGCAGGGGCCGCTGAGCAGTTCTTC. Together with reference TRBV5-1 and TRBJ2-1, the CDR3 gives the full variable domain: KAGVTQTPRYLIKTRGQQVTLSCSPISGHRSVSWYQQTPGQGLQFLFEYFSETQRNKGNFPGRFSGRQFSNSRSEMNVSTLELGDSALYLCASSLRAGAAEQFFGPGTRLTVL.

The chain couples TRBV28 to TRBJ1-2; 10 positions match TRBD1. The CDR3 spans 17 residues. The V gene end was trimmed by 4 bases and the J gene end by 0 bases; junction bases not matched to a gene: 8. Germline loops: CDR1 MDHEN, CDR2 SYDVKM. The CDR3 region is CASSSYLGQGANYGYTF. CDR3 nucleotides: TGTGCCAGCAGTTCCTATCTAGGACAGGGGGCTAACTATGGCTACACCTTC.

V usage is TRBV28 and J usage is TRBJ2-5; 11 bases match TRBD2. The V gene end was trimmed by 5 bases and the J gene end by 3 bases; junction bases not matched to a gene: 14. From germline, CDR1 is MDHEN and CDR2 SYDVKM. The CDR3 length is 18 residues. CDR3: CASSPWATSGMIKETQYF. CDR3 nucleotide sequence: TGTGCCAGCAGTCCCTGGGCGACTAGCGGGATGATAAAAGAGACCCAGTACTTC.

The V and J genes are TRBV5-4 and TRBJ1-2; D unresolved. The CDR3 is 15 amino acids. From germline, CDR1 is SGHNT and CDR2 YYREEE (reference sequence). V was shortened by 0 bases and J by 4 bases, with 13 bases between the two germline ends. The CDR3 DNA follows: TGTGCCAGCAGCTTGGCCTACGGGCTCGTCTATGGCTACACCTTC. This translates into CASSLAYGLVYGYTF.

CDR3 sequence (DNA): TGTGCCAGCAGAGATGACAGGGTTACTGGAAACACCATATATTTT. It encodes CASRDDRVTGNTIYF. The chain employs TRBV2 and TRBJ1-3; 7 positions agree with TRBD1. V trimming: 6 bases; J trimming: 2 bases; junction bases outside the gene matches: 7. Germline loops: CDR1 SNHLY, CDR2 FYNNEI. CDR3 length: 15 amino acids.

The J gene is TRBJ1-2, the V gene TRBV30; possibly TRBD1 for D (5 bases). Germline V gives CDR1 GTSNPN, CDR2 SVGIG (reference sequence). The CDR3 has 16 residues. V lost 6 bases and J lost 5, with 25 bases in between. CDR3 region: CACQIPGLGRAYGYTF. CDR3 in DNA: TGTGCCTGCCAAATACCGGGACTGGGGAGGGCTTATGGCTACACCTTC.

The chain uses TRBV28 and TRBJ2-3; possibly TRBD1 for D (5 bases). Looked up from germline, CDR1 is MDHEN and CDR2 is SYDVKM. Trimming removed 5 bases from V and 5 bases from J, with 20 bases in between. The CDR3 spans 16 residues. CDR3 sequence reads: CASSLGGRGSGDTQYF. The CDR3 DNA reads as TGTGCCAGCAGTCTAGGCGGTAGGGGATCGGGAGATACGCAGTATTTT. Together with reference TRBV28 and TRBJ2-3, the CDR3 gives the full variable domain: DVKVTQSSRYLVKRTGEKVFLECVQDMDHENMFWYRQDPGLGLRLIYFSYDVKMKEKGDIPEGYSVSREKKERFSLILESASTNQTSMYLCASSLGGRGSGDTQYFGPGTRLTVL.

The chain couples TRBV4-1 to TRBJ2-5; D gene ambiguous. The CDR3 consists of 14 residues. Germline lookup yields CDR1 MGHRA and CDR2 YSYEKL. V lost 1 base and J 4 bases, leaving 10 bases between the germline ends. The CDR3 protein is CASSQAWVGETQYF. The CDR3 nucleotides read TGCGCCAGCAGCCAAGCTTGGGTAGGAGAGACCCAGTACTTC.